These 9 T cell receptor beta chains originate from one sample sequenced in a study of early T cells in non-severe SARS-CoV-2 infection. MiXCR was run by TCRdb on the 5' RACE reads, yielding one entry per CDR3 protein. The sample carries 65,000 to 75,000 distinct CDR3 sequences, 3.5% to 6% recorded once. The sequenced sample was whole blood, obtained at baseline. These TCRs come from an adult who was a healthcare worker with PCR-confirmed SARS-CoV-2 infection or an uninfected control (not recorded which). The donor label of this sample is uncertain.

This clonotype was detected ten times or more. The chain carries TRBV7-2 and TRBJ2-3; D may match TRBD1 or TRBD2 (5 bases each). The CDR3 contains 16 residues. The V end lost 0 bases, the J end lost 0 bases, and 10 bases lay between the germline ends. The germline V gene has CDR1 SGHTA and CDR2 FQGNSA. The CDR3 coding sequence is TGTGCCAGCAGCTTAGCTGTGGGGGTTAGCACAGATACGCAGTATTTT. As protein: CASSLAVGVSTDTQYF.

This clonotype was seen a few times. The chain uses TRBV11-2 and TRBJ2-7; the D is unclear. Germline-derived CDR1 and CDR2 are SGHAT and FQNNGV. Trimming shortened V by 0 bases and J by 0 bases, and 9 bases separated the two germline ends. The CDR3 sequence is 15 residues long. CDR3 sequence: CASSLEGSHSYEQYF. CDR3 DNA: TGTGCCAGCAGCTTAGAAGGATCCCACTCCTACGAGCAGTACTTC. The complete variable domain, with remaining parts taken from reference TRBV11-2 and TRBJ2-7, reads EAGVAQSPRYKIIEKRQSVAFWCNPISGHATLYWYQQILGQGPKLLIQFQNNGVVDDSQLPKDRFSAERLKGVDSTLKIQPAKLEDSAVYLCASSLEGSHSYEQYFGPGTRLTVT.

The table lists this clonotype with a few counts. CDR3 loop: CASSSGQGNQPQHF. The CDR3 DNA follows: TGTGCCAGCAGCTCAGGACAGGGCAATCAGCCCCAGCATTTT. This chain connects TRBV11-2 to TRBJ1-5, with 7 bases matching TRBD1. The germline CDR1 and CDR2 sequences are SGHAT and FQNNGV. J gave up 2 bases and V 4 bases, and 2 bases lay outside the gene matches. The CDR3 spans 14 residues. Full variable domain (rest looked up from reference TRBV11-2 and TRBJ1-5): EAGVAQSPRYKIIEKRQSVAFWCNPISGHATLYWYQQILGQGPKLLIQFQNNGVVDDSQLPKDRFSAERLKGVDSTLKIQPAKLEDSAVYLCASSSGQGNQPQHFGDGTRLSIL.

This clonotype was seen at least ten times. The chain has TRBV5-5 and TRBJ2-1; 7 bases line up with TRBD2. The germline gives CDR1 SGHKS, CDR2 YYEKEE (reference sequence). The V gene end was trimmed by 4 bases and the J gene end by 10 bases; junction bases not matched to a gene: 11. The CDR3 spans 14 residues. The CDR3 DNA reads TGTGCCAGCAGCCCGTTCCGGACTAGGGAGGAGCAGTTCTTC. Translating gives CASSPFRTREEQFF. The complete variable domain, with remaining parts taken from reference TRBV5-5 and TRBJ2-1, reads DAGVTQSPTHLIKTRGQQVTLRCSPISGHKSVSWYQQVLGQGPQFIFQYYEKEERGRGNFPDRFSARQFPNYSSELNVNALLLGDSALYLCASSPFRTREEQFFGPGTRLTVL.

This clonotype was found many times. The genes are TRBV7-2 and TRBJ2-6; D gene ambiguous. Germline CDR1 SGHTA, CDR2 FQGNSA. This CDR3 region has 16 residues. V lost 4 bases, J lost 0 bases, and 10 bases lay in between. In DNA form, the CDR3 reads TGTGCCAGCAGCTCCCGACTGATCTCTGGGGCCAACGTCCTGACTTTC. This encodes CASSSRLISGANVLTF.

Comments on this clonotype: A read error may account for a junction end that differs from germline. DNA of the CDR3: TGTGTCAGCAGTTTATGGTCGGCAGGGAGGTCGGTTGAGCAGTTCTTC. The encoded protein is CVSSLWSAGRSVEQFF. The chain carries TRBV28 and TRBJ2-1; TRBD2 might be the D (6 bases). The CDR3 is 16 amino acids. The germline gives CDR1 MDHEN, CDR2 SYDVKM.

The rearrangement joins TRBV4-1 to TRBJ2-7, with TRBD1 matching over 8 bases. Germline assignment: CDR1 MGHRA and CDR2 YSYEKL. V gave up 1 base and J gave up 3 bases; unmatched junction bases: 11. The CDR3 has 17 amino acids. The CDR3 sequence is CASSQGTGFRINYEQYF. In nucleotides, the CDR3 is TGCGCCAGCAGCCAAGGGACAGGGTTCCGGATCAACTACGAGCAGTACTTC.

This clonotype was picked up a small number of times. V usage is TRBV10-3 and J usage is TRBJ2-1; TRBD1 matches 9 bases. CDR1 and CDR2 (germline): ENHRY, SYGVKD. V lost 5 bases to trimming and J lost 6 bases; unmatched junction nucleotides: 2. The CDR3 contains 13 residues. CDR3 region: CAISMTGGNEQFF. DNA of the CDR3: TGTGCCATCAGTATGACAGGGGGCAATGAGCAGTTCTTC.

This clonotype has only a few counts. This chain connects TRBV27 to TRBJ1-2; unclear D gene. This CDR3 contains 15 residues. The germline V gene encodes CDR1 MNHEY and CDR2 SMNVEV (reference sequence). V lost 3 bases to trimming and J lost 0 bases, with 11 bases between them. The CDR3 reads CASSLRASPNYGYTF. The CDR3 DNA reads TGTGCCAGCAGTTTGAGGGCTTCCCCTAACTATGGCTACACCTTC.